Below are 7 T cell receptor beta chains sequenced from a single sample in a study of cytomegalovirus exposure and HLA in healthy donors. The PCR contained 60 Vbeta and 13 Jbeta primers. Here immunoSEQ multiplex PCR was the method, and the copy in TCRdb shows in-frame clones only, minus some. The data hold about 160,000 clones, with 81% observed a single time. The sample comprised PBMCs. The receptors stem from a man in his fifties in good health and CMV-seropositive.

CDR3 in DNA: TGTGCCAGCAGTTTACCGGGGGGGTACAATGAGCAGTTCTTC. Its translation: CASSLPGGYNEQFF. The chain carries TRBV28 and TRBJ2-1; 8 bases align to TRBD2. With V trimmed by 2 bases and J by 4 bases, 1 base remained unmatched. Germline loops: CDR1 MDHEN, CDR2 SYDVKM. The CDR3 spans 14 residues.

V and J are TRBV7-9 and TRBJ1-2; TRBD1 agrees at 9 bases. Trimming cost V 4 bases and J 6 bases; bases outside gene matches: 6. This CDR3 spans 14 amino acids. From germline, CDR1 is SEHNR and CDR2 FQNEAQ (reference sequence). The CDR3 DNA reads TGTGCCAGCAGCTCGGGACAGGGCGGGGATGGCTACACCTTC. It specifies CASSSGQGGDGYTF.

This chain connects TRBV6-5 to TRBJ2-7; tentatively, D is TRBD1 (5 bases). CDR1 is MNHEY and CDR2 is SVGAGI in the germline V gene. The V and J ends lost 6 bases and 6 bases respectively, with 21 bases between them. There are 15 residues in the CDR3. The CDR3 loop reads CASRGLRQGSSEQYF. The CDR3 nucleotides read TGTGCCAGCAGGGGTCTGAGGCAGGGTAGCTCCGAGCAGTACTTC.

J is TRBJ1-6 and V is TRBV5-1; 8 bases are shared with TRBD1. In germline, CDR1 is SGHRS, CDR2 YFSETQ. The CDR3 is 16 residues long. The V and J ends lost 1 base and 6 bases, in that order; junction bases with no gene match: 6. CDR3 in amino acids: CASSLPGQAFNSPLHF. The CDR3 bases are TGCGCCAGCAGCTTGCCGGGACAGGCCTTTAATTCACCCCTCCACTTT.

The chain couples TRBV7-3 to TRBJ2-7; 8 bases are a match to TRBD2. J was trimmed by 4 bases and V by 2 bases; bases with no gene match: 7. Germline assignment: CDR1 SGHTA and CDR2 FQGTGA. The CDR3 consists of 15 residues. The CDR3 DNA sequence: TGTGCCAGCAGCTTACACGGGAGGGCCGGGTACGAGCAGTACTTC. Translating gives CASSLHGRAGYEQYF.

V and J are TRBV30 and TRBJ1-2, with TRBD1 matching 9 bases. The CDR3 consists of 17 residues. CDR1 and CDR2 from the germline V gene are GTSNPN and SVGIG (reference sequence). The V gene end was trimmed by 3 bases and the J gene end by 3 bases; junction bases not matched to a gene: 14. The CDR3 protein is CAWRKSGTGKWDYGYTF. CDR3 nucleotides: TGTGCCTGGAGGAAATCCGGGACAGGGAAGTGGGACTATGGCTACACCTTC.

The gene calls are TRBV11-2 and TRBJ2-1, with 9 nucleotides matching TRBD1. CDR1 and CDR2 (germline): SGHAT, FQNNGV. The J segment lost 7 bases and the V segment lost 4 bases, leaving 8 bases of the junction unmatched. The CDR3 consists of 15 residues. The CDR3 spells CASSSPGQGHNEQFF. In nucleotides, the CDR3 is TGTGCCAGCAGCTCCCCGGGACAGGGTCATAATGAGCAGTTCTTC.